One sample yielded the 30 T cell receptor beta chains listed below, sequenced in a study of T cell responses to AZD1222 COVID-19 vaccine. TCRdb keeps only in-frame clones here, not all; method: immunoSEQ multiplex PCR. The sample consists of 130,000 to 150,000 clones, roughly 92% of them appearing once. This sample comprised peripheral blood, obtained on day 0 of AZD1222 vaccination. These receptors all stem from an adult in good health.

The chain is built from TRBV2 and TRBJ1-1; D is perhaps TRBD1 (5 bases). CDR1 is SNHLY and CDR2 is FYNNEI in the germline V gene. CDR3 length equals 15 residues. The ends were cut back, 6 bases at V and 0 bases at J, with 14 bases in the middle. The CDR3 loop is CASSGGRPMNTEAFF. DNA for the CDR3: TGTGCCAGCAGCGGGGGGAGACCTATGAACACTGAAGCTTTCTTT.

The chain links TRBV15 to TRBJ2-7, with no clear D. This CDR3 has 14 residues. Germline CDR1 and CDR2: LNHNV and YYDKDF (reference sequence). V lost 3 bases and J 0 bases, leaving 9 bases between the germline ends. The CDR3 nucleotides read TGTGCCACCAGCAGTGGACGGTTCTCCTACGAGCAGTACTTC. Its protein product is CATSSGRFSYEQYF.

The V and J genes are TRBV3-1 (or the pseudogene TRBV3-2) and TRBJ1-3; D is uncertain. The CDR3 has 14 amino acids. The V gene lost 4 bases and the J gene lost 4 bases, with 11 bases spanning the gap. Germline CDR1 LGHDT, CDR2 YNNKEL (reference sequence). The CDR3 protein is CASSPLHSGNTIYF. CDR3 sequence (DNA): TGTGCCAGCAGCCCGCTTCACTCGGGAAACACCATATATTTT.

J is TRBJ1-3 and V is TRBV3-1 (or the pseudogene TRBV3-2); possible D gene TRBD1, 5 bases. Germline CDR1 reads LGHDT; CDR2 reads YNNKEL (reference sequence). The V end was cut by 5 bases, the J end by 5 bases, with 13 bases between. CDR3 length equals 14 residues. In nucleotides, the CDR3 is TGTGCCAGCAGCTCCCCAGGGACTCGAAACACCATATATTTT. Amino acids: CASSSPGTRNTIYF.

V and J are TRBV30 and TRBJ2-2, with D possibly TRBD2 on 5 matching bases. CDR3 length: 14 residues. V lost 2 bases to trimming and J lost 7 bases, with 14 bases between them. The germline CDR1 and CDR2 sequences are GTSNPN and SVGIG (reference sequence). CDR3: CAWSRTPAGGELFF. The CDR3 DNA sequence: TGTGCCTGGAGTAGGACTCCTGCCGGCGGGGAGCTGTTTTTT.

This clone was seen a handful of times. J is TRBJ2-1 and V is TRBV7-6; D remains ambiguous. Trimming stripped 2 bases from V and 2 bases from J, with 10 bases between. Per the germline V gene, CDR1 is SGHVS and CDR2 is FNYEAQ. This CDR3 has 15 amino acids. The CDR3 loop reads CASSLSEQAYNEQFF. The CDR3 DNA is TGTGCCAGCAGCTTAAGTGAGCAGGCCTACAATGAGCAGTTCTTC.

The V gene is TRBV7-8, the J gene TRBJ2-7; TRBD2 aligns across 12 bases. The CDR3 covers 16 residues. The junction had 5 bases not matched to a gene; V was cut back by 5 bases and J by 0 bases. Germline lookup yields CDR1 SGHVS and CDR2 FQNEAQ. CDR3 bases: TGTGCCAGCAGCCCACGGACTAGCGGGGACTCCTACGAGCAGTACTTC. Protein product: CASSPRTSGDSYEQYF.

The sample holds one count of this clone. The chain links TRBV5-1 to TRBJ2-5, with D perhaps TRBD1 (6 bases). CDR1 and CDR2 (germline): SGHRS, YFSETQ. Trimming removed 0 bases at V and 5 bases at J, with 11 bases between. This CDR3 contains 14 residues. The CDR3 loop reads CASSLGSQGETQYF. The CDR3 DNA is TGCGCCAGCAGCTTGGGGTCTCAGGGGGAGACCCAGTACTTC. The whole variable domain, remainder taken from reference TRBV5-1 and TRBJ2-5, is KAGVTQTPRYLIKTRGQQVTLSCSPISGHRSVSWYQQTPGQGLQFLFEYFSETQRNKGNFPGRFSGRQFSNSRSEMNVSTLELGDSALYLCASSLGSQGETQYFGPGTRLLVL.

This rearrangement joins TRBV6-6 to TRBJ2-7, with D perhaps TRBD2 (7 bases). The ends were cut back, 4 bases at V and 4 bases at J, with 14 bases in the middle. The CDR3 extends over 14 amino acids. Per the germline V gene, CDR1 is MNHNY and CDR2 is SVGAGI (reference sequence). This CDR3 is CASSSAGAGYEQYF. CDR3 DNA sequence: TGTGCCAGCAGTTCGGCGGGGGCGGGGTACGAGCAGTACTTC.

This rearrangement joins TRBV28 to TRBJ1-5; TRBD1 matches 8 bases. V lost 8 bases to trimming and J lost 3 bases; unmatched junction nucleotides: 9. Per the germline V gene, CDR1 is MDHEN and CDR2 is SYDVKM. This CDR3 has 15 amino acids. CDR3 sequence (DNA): TGTGCCAGCGGGATCTGGACAGGGAACAATCAGCCCCAGCATTTT. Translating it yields CASGIWTGNNQPQHF. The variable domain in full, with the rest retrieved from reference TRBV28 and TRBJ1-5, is DVKVTQSSRYLVKRTGEKVFLECVQDMDHENMFWYRQDPGLGLRLIYFSYDVKMKEKGDIPEGYSVSREKKERFSLILESASTNQTSMYLCASGIWTGNNQPQHFGDGTRLSIL.

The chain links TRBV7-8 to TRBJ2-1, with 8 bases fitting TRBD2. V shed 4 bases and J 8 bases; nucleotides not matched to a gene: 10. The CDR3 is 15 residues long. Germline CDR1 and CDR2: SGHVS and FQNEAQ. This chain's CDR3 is CASSSRGGSWYEQFF. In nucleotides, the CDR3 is TGTGCCAGCAGCTCCCGGGGGGGGAGTTGGTATGAGCAGTTCTTC. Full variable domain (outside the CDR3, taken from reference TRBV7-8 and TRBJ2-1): GAGVSQSPRYKVAKRGQDVALRCDPISGHVSLFWYQQALGQGPEFLTYFQNEAQLDKSGLPSDRFFAERPEGSVSTLKIQRTQQEDSAVYLCASSSRGGSWYEQFFGPGTRLTVL.

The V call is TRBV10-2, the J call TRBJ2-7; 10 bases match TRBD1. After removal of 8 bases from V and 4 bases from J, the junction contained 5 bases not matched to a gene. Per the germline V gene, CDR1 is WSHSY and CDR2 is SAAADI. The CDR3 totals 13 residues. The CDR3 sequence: CASFGTGAYEQYF. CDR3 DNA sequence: TGCGCCAGCTTCGGGACAGGGGCATACGAGCAGTACTTC.

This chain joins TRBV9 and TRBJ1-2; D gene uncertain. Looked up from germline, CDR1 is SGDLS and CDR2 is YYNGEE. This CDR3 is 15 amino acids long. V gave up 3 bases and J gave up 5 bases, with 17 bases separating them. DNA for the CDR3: TGTGCCAGCAGCGCCAATTTAGAAGTGGAGTATGGCTACACCTTC. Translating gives CASSANLEVEYGYTF.

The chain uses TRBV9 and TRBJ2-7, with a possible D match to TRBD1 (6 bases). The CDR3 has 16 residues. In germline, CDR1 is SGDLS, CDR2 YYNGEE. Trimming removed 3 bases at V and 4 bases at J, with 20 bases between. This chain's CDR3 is CASSESIGGKGYEQYF. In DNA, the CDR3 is TGTGCCAGCAGCGAGTCGATAGGGGGAAAGGGATACGAGCAGTACTTC.

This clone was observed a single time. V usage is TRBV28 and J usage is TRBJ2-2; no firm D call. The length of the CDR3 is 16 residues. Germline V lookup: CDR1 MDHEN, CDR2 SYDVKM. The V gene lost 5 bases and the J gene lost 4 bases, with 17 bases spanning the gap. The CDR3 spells CASSISARRVTGELFF. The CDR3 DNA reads TGTGCCAGCAGTATCTCAGCGCGAAGGGTCACCGGGGAGCTGTTTTTT. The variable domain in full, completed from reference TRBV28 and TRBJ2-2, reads DVKVTQSSRYLVKRTGEKVFLECVQDMDHENMFWYRQDPGLGLRLIYFSYDVKMKEKGDIPEGYSVSREKKERFSLILESASTNQTSMYLCASSISARRVTGELFFGEGSRLTVL.

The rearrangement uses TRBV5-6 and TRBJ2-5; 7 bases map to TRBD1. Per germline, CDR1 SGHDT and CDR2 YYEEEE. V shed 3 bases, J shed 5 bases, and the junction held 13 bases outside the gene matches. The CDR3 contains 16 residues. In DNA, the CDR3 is TGTGCCAGCAGCTCCTTCGAGACAGGGATGGGGGAGACCCAGTACTTC. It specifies CASSSFETGMGETQYF. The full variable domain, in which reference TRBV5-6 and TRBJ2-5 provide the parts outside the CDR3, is DAGVTQSPTHLIKTRGQQVTLRCSPKSGHDTVSWYQQALGQGPQFIFQYYEEEERQRGNFPDRFSGHQFPNYSSELNVNALLLGDSALYLCASSSFETGMGETQYFGPGTRLLVL.

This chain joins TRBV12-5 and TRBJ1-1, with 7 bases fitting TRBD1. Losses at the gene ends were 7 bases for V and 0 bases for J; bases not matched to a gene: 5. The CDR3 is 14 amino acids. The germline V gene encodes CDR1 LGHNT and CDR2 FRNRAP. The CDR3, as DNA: TGTGCTAGTGACCAGGGACAGATGAACACTGAAGCTTTCTTT. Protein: CASDQGQMNTEAFF.

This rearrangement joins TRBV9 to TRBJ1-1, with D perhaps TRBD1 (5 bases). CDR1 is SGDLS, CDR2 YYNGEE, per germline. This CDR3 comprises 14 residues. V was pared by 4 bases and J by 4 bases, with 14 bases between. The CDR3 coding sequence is TGTGCCAGCAGCCGCATCCAGGGTTCCACTGAAGCTTTCTTT. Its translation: CASSRIQGSTEAFF.

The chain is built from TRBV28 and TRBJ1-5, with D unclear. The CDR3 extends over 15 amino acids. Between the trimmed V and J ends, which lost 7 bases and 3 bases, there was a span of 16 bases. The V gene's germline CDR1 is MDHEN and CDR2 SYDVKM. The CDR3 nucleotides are TGTGCCAGCAAGGAAGCCCTCGGACTCAATCAGCCCCAGCATTTT. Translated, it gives CASKEALGLNQPQHF.

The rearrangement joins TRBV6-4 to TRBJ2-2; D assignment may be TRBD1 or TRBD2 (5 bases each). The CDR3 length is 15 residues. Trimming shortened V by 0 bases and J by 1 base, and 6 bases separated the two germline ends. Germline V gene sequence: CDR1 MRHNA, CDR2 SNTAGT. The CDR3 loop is CASSDSGVNTGELFF. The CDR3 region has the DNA TGTGCCAGCAGTGACTCGGGGGTGAACACCGGGGAGCTGTTTTTT.

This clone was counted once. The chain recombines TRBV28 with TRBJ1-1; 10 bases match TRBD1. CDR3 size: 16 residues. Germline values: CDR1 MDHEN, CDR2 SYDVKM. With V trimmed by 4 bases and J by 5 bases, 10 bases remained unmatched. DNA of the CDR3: TGTGCCAGCAGTTCCCCGGGACAGGGGATTTGGACTGAAGCTTTCTTT. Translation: CASSSPGQGIWTEAFF.

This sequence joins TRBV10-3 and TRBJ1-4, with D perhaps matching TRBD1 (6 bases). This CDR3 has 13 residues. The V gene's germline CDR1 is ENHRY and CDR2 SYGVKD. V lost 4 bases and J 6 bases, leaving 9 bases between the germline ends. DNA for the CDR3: TGTGCCATCAGTGCAGGGGTGGATGAAAAACTGTTTTTT. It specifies CAISAGVDEKLFF.

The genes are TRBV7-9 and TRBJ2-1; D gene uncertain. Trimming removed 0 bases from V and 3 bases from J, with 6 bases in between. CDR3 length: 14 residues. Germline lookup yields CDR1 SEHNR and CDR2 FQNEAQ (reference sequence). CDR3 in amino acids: CASSLAHGYNEQFF. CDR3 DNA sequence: TGTGCCAGCAGCTTAGCGCACGGCTACAATGAGCAGTTCTTC.

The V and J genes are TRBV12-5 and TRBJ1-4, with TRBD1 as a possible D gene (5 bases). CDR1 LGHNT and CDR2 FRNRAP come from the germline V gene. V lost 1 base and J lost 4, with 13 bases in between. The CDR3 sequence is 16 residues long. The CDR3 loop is CASGLDQGIGNEKLFF. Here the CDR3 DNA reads TGTGCTAGTGGTTTGGACCAGGGCATCGGTAATGAAAAACTGTTTTTT.

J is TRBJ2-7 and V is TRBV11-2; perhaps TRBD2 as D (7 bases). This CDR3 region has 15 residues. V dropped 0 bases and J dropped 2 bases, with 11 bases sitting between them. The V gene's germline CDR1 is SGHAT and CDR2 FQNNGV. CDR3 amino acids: CASSLDIGGAYEQYF. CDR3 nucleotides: TGTGCCAGCAGCTTAGATATAGGGGGGGCCTACGAGCAGTACTTC. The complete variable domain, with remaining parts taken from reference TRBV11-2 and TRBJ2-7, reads EAGVAQSPRYKIIEKRQSVAFWCNPISGHATLYWYQQILGQGPKLLIQFQNNGVVDDSQLPKDRFSAERLKGVDSTLKIQPAKLEDSAVYLCASSLDIGGAYEQYFGPGTRLTVT.

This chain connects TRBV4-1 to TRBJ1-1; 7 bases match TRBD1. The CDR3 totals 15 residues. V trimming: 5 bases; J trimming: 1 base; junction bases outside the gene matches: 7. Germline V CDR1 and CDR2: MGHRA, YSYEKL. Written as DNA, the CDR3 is TGCGCCAGCAGCTACGTCGGACAGGCGAACACTGAAGCTTTCTTT. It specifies CASSYVGQANTEAFF.

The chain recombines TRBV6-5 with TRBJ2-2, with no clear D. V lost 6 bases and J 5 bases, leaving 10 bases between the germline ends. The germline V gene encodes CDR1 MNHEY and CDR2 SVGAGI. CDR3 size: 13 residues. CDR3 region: CASSPTVTGELFF. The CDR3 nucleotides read TGTGCCAGCAGCCCAACCGTTACCGGGGAGCTGTTTTTT.

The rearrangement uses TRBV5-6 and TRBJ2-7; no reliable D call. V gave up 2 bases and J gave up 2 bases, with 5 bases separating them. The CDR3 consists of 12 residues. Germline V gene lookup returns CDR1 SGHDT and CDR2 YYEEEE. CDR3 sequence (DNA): TGTGCCAGCAGCTTCGGCACCTACGAGCAGTACTTC. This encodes CASSFGTYEQYF.

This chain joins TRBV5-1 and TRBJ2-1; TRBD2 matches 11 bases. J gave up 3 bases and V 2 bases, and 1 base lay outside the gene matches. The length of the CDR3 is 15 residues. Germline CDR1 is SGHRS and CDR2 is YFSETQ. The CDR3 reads CASSFTSGSYNEQFF. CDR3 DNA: TGCGCCAGCAGCTTTACTAGCGGGAGCTACAATGAGCAGTTCTTC.

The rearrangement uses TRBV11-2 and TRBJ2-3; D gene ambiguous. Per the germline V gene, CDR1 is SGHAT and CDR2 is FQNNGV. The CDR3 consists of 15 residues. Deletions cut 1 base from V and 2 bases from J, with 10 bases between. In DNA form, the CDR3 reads TGTGCCAGCAGCTTAGCGGTTCCCGCCACAGATACGCAGTATTTT. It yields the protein CASSLAVPATDTQYF. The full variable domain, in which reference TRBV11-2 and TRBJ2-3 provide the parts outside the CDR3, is EAGVAQSPRYKIIEKRQSVAFWCNPISGHATLYWYQQILGQGPKLLIQFQNNGVVDDSQLPKDRFSAERLKGVDSTLKIQPAKLEDSAVYLCASSLAVPATDTQYFGPGTRLTVL.